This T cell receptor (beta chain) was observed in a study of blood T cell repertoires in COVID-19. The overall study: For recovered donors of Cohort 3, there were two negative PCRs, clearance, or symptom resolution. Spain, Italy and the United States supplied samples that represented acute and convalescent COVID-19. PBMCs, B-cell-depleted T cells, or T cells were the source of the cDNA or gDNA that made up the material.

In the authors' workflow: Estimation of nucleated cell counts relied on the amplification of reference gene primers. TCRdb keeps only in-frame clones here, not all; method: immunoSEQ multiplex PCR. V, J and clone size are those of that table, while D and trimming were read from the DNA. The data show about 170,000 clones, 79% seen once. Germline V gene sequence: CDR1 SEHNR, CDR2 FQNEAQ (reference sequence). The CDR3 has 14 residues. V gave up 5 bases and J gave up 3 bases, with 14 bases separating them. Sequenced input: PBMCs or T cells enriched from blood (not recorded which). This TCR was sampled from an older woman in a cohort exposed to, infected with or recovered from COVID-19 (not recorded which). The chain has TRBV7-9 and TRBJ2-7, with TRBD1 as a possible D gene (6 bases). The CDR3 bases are TGTGCCAGCAGCCAACAGGGCTCGGACTACGAGCAGTACTTC. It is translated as CASSQQGSDYEQYF.